This is a list of T cell receptor beta chains from one sample in a study of tumor-infiltrating lymphocytes in oesophageal squamous cell carcinoma. TCRdb re-derived calls from the PCR reads in MiXCR, one entry per CDR3 protein. The repertoire includes more than 10,000 distinct CDR3 sequences, roughly 50% of them detected once, and 28% sits in the top ten. The sample was esophageal tumor tissue. These receptors all stem from a female donor with esophageal squamous cell carcinoma. The CDR3 runs from the conserved cysteine through the conserved F or W. D genes are given only for firm matches. The size of a clone is reported for some rows only, either as once, few or many, or as a class for expanded clones.

d_gene: .; j_gene: TRBJ2-5; abundance: .; v_gene: TRBV28; CDR3aa: CASSFETGVRETQYF; CDR3nt: TGTGCCAGCAGTTTTGAGACGGGGGTTCGTGAGACCCAGTACTTC
d_gene: .; j_gene: TRBJ2-1; abundance: .; v_gene: TRBV7-2; CDR3aa: CASSLVSYNEQFF; CDR3nt: TGTGCCAGCAGCTTAGTCTCCTACAATGAGCAGTTCTTC
d_gene: .; j_gene: TRBJ2-5; abundance: .; v_gene: TRBV7-9; CDR3aa: CASSPPGGSQETQYF; CDR3nt: TGTGCCAGCAGCCCCCCAGGGGGGAGCCAAGAGACCCAGTACTTC
d_gene: TRBD1; j_gene: TRBJ1-2; abundance: few; v_gene: TRBV7-4; CDR3aa: CASSPRGGQVEGYTF; CDR3nt: TGTGCCAGCAGCCCCCGAGGAGGACAGGTGGAAGGCTACACCTTC
d_gene: .; j_gene: TRBJ2-7; abundance: .; v_gene: TRBV7-2; CDR3aa: CASSLIGSYEQYF; CDR3nt: TGTGCCAGCAGCTTAATCGGGAGCTACGAGCAGTACTTC
d_gene: .; j_gene: TRBJ2-1; abundance: many; v_gene: TRBV18; CDR3aa: CASSPRQFNEQFF; CDR3nt: TGTGCCAGCTCACCAAGGCAGTTCAATGAGCAGTTCTTC
d_gene: TRBD1; j_gene: TRBJ2-2; abundance: .; v_gene: TRBV6-5; CDR3aa: CASSFRQGGTGELFF; CDR3nt: TGTGCCAGCAGTTTCCGACAGGGGGGGACCGGGGAGCTGTTTTTT
d_gene: .; j_gene: TRBJ1-4; abundance: .; v_gene: TRBV11-2; CDR3aa: CASSIGHVATNEKLFF; CDR3nt: TGTGCCAGCAGCATCGGACACGTTGCAACTAATGAAAAACTGTTTTTT
d_gene: .; j_gene: TRBJ2-3; abundance: .; v_gene: TRBV6-6; CDR3aa: CASSYDGTGELYF; CDR3nt: TGTGCCAGCAGTTACGACGGTACCGGGGAGCTGTATTTT
d_gene: .; j_gene: TRBJ2-1; abundance: .; v_gene: TRBV7-3; CDR3aa: CASSLAAGQLYNEQFF; CDR3nt: TGTGCCAGCAGCTTGGCTGCGGGACAGCTTTACAATGAGCAGTTCTTC
d_gene: TRBD2; j_gene: TRBJ2-4; abundance: few; v_gene: TRBV7-2; CDR3aa: CASRPAGVGEQYF; CDR3nt: TGTGCCAGCAGACCAGCGGGAGTAGGGGAGCAGTACTTC
d_gene: .; j_gene: TRBJ2-1; abundance: .; v_gene: TRBV7-6; CDR3aa: CASSFQAYNEQFF; CDR3nt: TGTGCCAGCAGCTTCCAGGCCTACAATGAGCAGTTCTTC
d_gene: .; j_gene: TRBJ1-1; abundance: .; v_gene: TRBV6-8; CDR3aa: CASSYAGTEGEAFF; CDR3nt: TGTGCCAGCAGTTACGCAGGCACGGAGGGTGAAGCTTTCTTT
d_gene: TRBD2; j_gene: TRBJ2-7; abundance: .; v_gene: TRBV27; CDR3aa: CASSPVAGAAHEQYF; CDR3nt: TGTGCCAGCAGTCCCGTAGCGGGAGCCGCCCACGAGCAGTACTTC
d_gene: .; j_gene: TRBJ2-5; abundance: few; v_gene: TRBV7-2; CDR3aa: CASRIGFTSIQETQYF; CDR3nt: TGTGCCAGCAGGATTGGGTTTACTAGCATACAAGAGACCCAGTACTTC
d_gene: .; j_gene: TRBJ2-3; abundance: .; v_gene: TRBV6-2/TRBV6-3; CDR3aa: CATKKASTAGELYF; CDR3nt: TGTGCCACCAAAAAGGCCTCGACGGCCGGGGAGCTGTATTTT
d_gene: TRBD1; j_gene: TRBJ1-1; abundance: .; v_gene: TRBV6-1; CDR3aa: CASTATTGTGVYF; CDR3nt: TGTGCCAGCACTGCGACGACCGGGACAGGCGTCTATTTT
d_gene: .; j_gene: TRBJ2-1; abundance: .; v_gene: TRBV5-3; CDR3aa: CASSLAEGEVNEQFF; CDR3nt: TGTGCCAGCAGCTTGGCCGAGGGAGAAGTTAATGAGCAGTTCTTC
d_gene: TRBD1; j_gene: TRBJ2-7; abundance: .; v_gene: TRBV6-1; CDR3aa: CASSEARTGPYEQYF; CDR3nt: TGTGCCAGCAGTGAAGCGAGGACAGGACCCTACGAGCAGTACTTC
d_gene: .; j_gene: TRBJ2-1; abundance: many; v_gene: TRBV23-1; CDR3aa: CASSHYRANEQFF; CDR3nt: TGCGCCAGCAGTCACTACAGGGCGAATGAGCAGTTCTTC
d_gene: TRBD2; j_gene: TRBJ2-7; abundance: few; v_gene: TRBV7-4; CDR3aa: CASSLGWLAGGHRHEQYF; CDR3nt: TGTGCCAGCAGCTTAGGGTGGCTAGCGGGAGGGCACAGGCATGAGCAGTACTTC
d_gene: .; j_gene: TRBJ2-2; abundance: many; v_gene: TRBV11-2; CDR3aa: CASSWDPNTGELFF; CDR3nt: TGTGCCAGCAGCTGGGACCCTAACACCGGGGAGCTGTTTTTT
d_gene: .; j_gene: TRBJ1-2; abundance: .; v_gene: TRBV14; CDR3aa: CASSQVVRGRNYGYTF; CDR3nt: TGTGCCAGCAGCCAAGTAGTCCGGGGGCGAAACTATGGCTACACCTTC
d_gene: .; j_gene: TRBJ1-2; abundance: .; v_gene: TRBV5-1; CDR3aa: CATSVVTGIGYTF; CDR3nt: TGCGCCACCAGCGTAGTCACAGGGATCGGCTACACCTTC
d_gene: .; j_gene: TRBJ1-5; abundance: .; v_gene: TRBV6-1; CDR3aa: CASGRPQHF; CDR3nt: TGTGCCAGCGGTAGGCCCCAGCATTTT
d_gene: .; j_gene: TRBJ2-5; abundance: .; v_gene: TRBV7-2; CDR3aa: CASSGYREETQYF; CDR3nt: TGTGCCAGCAGCGGGTACAGGGAAGAGACCCAGTACTTC
d_gene: TRBD1; j_gene: TRBJ2-7; abundance: .; v_gene: TRBV7-4; CDR3aa: CASSPSEGANNEQYF; CDR3nt: TGTGCCAGCAGCCCGTCCGAGGGGGCGAACAATGAGCAGTACTTC
d_gene: .; j_gene: TRBJ1-1; abundance: many; v_gene: TRBV12-5; CDR3aa: CASGFGGAEAFF; CDR3nt: TGTGCTAGTGGTTTTGGGGGCGCGGAAGCTTTCTTT
d_gene: .; j_gene: TRBJ2-5; abundance: .; v_gene: TRBV7-3; CDR3aa: CASSLIPLAEYNEQYF; CDR3nt: TGTGCCAGCAGCTTAATCCCACTAGCAGAATACAATGAGCAGTACTTC
d_gene: .; j_gene: TRBJ2-3; abundance: .; v_gene: TRBV5-1; CDR3aa: CASKLANSTDTQYF; CDR3nt: TGCGCCAGCAAGCTAGCGAATAGCACAGATACGCAGTATTTT
d_gene: .; j_gene: TRBJ2-5; abundance: .; v_gene: TRBV7-6; CDR3aa: CASSFNSFLGETQYF; CDR3nt: TGTGCCAGCAGCTTCAACTCATTCCTCGGGGAGACCCAGTACTTC
d_gene: TRBD1; j_gene: TRBJ2-5; abundance: few; v_gene: TRBV3-1; CDR3aa: CASRIHRGETQYF; CDR3nt: TGTGCCAGCAGAATTCACAGGGGGGAGACCCAGTACTTC
d_gene: .; j_gene: TRBJ2-7; abundance: few; v_gene: TRBV12-3/TRBV12-4; CDR3aa: CASSLSVYEQYF; CDR3nt: TGTGCCAGCAGTTTAAGTGTCTACGAGCAGTACTTC
d_gene: .; j_gene: TRBJ2-7; abundance: medium-sized; v_gene: TRBV7-9; CDR3aa: CASSPSEGYEQYF; CDR3nt: TGTGCCAGCAGCCCCTCTGAGGGCTACGAGCAGTACTTC
d_gene: .; j_gene: TRBJ2-2; abundance: many; v_gene: TRBV5-4; CDR3aa: CASSLASGATGELFF; CDR3nt: TGTGCCAGCAGCTTGGCCTCGGGGGCGACCGGGGAGCTGTTTTTT
d_gene: .; j_gene: TRBJ2-5; abundance: .; v_gene: TRBV18; CDR3aa: CASSPGSQETQYF; CDR3nt: TGTGCCAGCTCACCGGGGTCACAAGAGACCCAGTACTTC
d_gene: TRBD1; j_gene: TRBJ2-3; abundance: once; v_gene: TRBV11-2; CDR3aa: CASSTRQGPTDTQYF; CDR3nt: TGTGCCAGCAGCACTAGACAGGGGCCCACAGATACGCAGTATTTT
d_gene: .; j_gene: TRBJ2-5; abundance: medium-sized; v_gene: TRBV6-6; CDR3aa: CASSYSTGRWVQETQYF; CDR3nt: TGTGCCAGCAGTTACTCCACAGGGAGATGGGTCCAAGAGACCCAGTACTTC
d_gene: TRBD1; j_gene: TRBJ2-5; abundance: many; v_gene: TRBV4-1; CDR3aa: CASSIQDRGSETQYF; CDR3nt: TGCGCCAGCAGCATCCAAGACAGGGGTAGTGAGACCCAGTACTTC
d_gene: .; j_gene: TRBJ2-1; abundance: .; v_gene: TRBV12-3/TRBV12-4; CDR3aa: CASNGGVLETQFF; CDR3nt: TGTGCCAGCAACGGAGGGGTCTTAGAGACCCAGTTCTTC
d_gene: .; j_gene: TRBJ1-1; abundance: .; v_gene: TRBV7-3; CDR3aa: CASSQGTGTRIF; CDR3nt: TGTGCCAGCAGCCAAGGGACGGGGACGCGGATCTTT
d_gene: .; j_gene: TRBJ2-1; abundance: .; v_gene: TRBV7-3; CDR3aa: CASSTQGNSPLHF; CDR3nt: TGTGCCAGCAGCACCCAGGGTAATTCACCCCTCCACTTC